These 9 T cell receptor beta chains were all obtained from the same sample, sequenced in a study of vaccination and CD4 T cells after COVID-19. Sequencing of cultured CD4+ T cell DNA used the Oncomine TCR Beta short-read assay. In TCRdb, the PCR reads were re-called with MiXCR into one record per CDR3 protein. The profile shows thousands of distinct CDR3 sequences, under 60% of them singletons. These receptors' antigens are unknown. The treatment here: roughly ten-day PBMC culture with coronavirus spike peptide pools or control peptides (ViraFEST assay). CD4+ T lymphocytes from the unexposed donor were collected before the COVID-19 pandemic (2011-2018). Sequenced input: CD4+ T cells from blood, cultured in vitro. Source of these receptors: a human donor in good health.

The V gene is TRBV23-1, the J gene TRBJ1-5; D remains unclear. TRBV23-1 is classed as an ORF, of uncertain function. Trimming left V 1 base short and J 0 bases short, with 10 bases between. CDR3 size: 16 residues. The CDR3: CASSQWGFYSNQPQHF. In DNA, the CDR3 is TGCGCCAGCAGTCAATGGGGATTCTATAGCAATCAGCCCCAGCATTTT.

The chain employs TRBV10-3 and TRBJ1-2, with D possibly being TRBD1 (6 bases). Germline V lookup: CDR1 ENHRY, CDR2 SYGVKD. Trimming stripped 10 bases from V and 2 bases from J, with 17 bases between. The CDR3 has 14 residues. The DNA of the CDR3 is TGTGCCAGCGCGGATAGGGACATCAACTATGGCTACACCTTC. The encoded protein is CASADRDINYGYTF.

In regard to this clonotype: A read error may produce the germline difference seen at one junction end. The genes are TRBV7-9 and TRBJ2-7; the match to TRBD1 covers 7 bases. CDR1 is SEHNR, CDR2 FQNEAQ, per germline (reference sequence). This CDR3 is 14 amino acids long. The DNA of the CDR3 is TGTGCCTGCAGCTCAACAGGGGTTGGCTACGAGCAGTACTTC. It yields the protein CACSSTGVGYEQYF.

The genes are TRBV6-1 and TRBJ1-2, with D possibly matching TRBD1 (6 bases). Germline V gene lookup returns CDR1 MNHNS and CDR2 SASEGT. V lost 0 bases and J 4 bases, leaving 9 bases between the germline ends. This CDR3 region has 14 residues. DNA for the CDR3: TGTGCCAGCAGTGAAGCGACAGGCAGCTATGGCTACACCTTC. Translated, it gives CASSEATGSYGYTF.

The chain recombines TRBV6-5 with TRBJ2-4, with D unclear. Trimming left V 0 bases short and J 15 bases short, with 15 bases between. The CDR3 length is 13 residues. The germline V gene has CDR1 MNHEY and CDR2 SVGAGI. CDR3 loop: CASSYSDSYRWYF. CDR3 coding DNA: TGTGCCAGCAGTTACTCGGATAGTTATAGGTGGTACTTC.

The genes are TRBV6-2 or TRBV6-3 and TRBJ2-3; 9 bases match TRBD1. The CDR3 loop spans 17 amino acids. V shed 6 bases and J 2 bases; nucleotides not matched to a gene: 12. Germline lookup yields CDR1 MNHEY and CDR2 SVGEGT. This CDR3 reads CASSYPPGQGHTDTQYF. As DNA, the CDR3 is TGTGCCAGCAGCTATCCCCCGGGACAGGGTCACACAGATACGCAGTATTTT.

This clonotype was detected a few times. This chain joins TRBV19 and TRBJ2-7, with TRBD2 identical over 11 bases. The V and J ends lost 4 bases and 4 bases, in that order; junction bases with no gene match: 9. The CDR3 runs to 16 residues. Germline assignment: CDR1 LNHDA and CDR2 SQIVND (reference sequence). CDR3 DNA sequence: TGTGCCAGTAGTACTCGACTAGCGGGAATTAGGTACGAGCAGTACTTC. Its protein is CASSTRLAGIRYEQYF.

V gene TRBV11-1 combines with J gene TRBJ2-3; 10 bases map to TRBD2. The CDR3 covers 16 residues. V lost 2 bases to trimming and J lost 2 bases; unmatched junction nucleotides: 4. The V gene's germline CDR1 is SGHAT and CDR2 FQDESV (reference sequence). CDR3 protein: CASSLLTSGITDTQYF. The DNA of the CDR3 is TGTGCCAGCAGCTTACTTACTAGCGGGATCACAGATACGCAGTATTTT.

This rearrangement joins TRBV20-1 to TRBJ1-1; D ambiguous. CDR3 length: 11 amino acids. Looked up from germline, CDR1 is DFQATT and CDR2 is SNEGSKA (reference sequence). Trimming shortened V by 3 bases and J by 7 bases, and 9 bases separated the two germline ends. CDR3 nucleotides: TGCAGTGCTAGTGACGATTATGAAGCTTTCTTT. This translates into CSASDDYEAFF.